The 3 T cell receptor beta chains in this list originate from one sample, sequenced in a study of shared clonotypes between healthy human individuals. The data were produced by immunoSEQ multiplex PCR, yet TCRdb's version contains in-frame clones alone and is incomplete. The sample yields 2.3 million or so clones, approximately 95% seen once. Material for sequencing was naive CD4+ T cells from PBMCs. Subset in this sample: CD45RA+ positively selected. The receptors were sampled from a man between 18 and 35 years old in good health. Some clones in this sample may be carry-over from other donors' samples.

The CDR3 sequence: CASSSPISTGTDEQYF. The CDR3 coding sequence is TGTGCCAGCAGTTCTCCCATATCGACAGGGACAGACGAGCAGTACTTC. This sequence joins TRBV27 and TRBJ2-7; 7 bases fit TRBD1. The CDR3 spans 16 residues. The germline CDR1 and CDR2 sequences are MNHEY and SMNVEV (reference sequence). The V segment lost 4 bases and the J segment 5 bases; nucleotides outside the gene matches: 14.

CDR3 sequence: CASSEASGKAYEQYF. In DNA, the CDR3 is TGTGCCAGCAGCGAGGCTAGCGGAAAGGCCTACGAGCAGTACTTC. The chain links TRBV7-2 to TRBJ2-7, with 7 bases matching TRBD2. Germline trimming cut 5 bases from V and 2 bases from J; bases unmatched to any gene: 9. The CDR3 spans 15 residues. CDR1 is SGHTA and CDR2 is FQGNSA in the germline V gene.

The chain uses TRBV28 and TRBJ2-7; TRBD2 matches 11 bases. The CDR3 loop spans 18 amino acids. The junction had 14 bases not matched to a gene; V was cut back by 5 bases and J by 2 bases. Germline V CDR1 and CDR2: MDHEN, SYDVKM. This CDR3 is CASSHLLGASGRPYEQYF. CDR3 in DNA: TGTGCCAGCAGTCACCTCCTCGGGGCTAGCGGGAGGCCCTACGAGCAGTACTTC.